This paragraph covers one T cell receptor beta chain sequence. These data belong to a study of blood T cell repertoires in COVID-19. Study details: COVID-19 samples from acute and convalescent phases originated in the United States, Italy and Spain. T cells, B-cell-depleted T cells, or PBMCs provided the cDNA or gDNA that served as material.

V was clipped by 5 bases and J by 4 bases; unmatched bases: 6. Germline loops: CDR1 LNHDA, CDR2 SQIVND (reference sequence). This CDR3 is built from 14 residues. TCRdb keeps only in-frame clones here, not all; method: immunoSEQ multiplex PCR. The profile shows about 260,000 clones, around 90% of them singletons. Sample: peripheral blood. The origin of this receptor is a man between 60 and 70 years old who had recovered from COVID-19. The chain couples TRBV19 to TRBJ1-2; 8 bases align to TRBD1. The CDR3: CASSDPGQVYGYTF. CDR3 bases: TGTGCCAGTAGTGATCCGGGACAGGTCTATGGCTACACCTTC.